Presented here are 2 T cell receptor beta chains from one specimen sequenced in a study of HIV-infected children after antiretroviral therapy interruption. Unique molecular identifiers were included in an RNA-based 3' RACE TCR library. TCRdb used MiXCR to reprocess the 3' RACE reads, holding one entry per CDR3 protein. The sample carries about 40,000 distinct CDR3 sequences, approximately 7% recorded once. Treatment here: PENTA 11 planned treatment interruption arm or continuous ART arm. The material sequenced was CD45RA+ CD4+ T cells from PBMCs, pooled from several time points, taken from a donor given antiretroviral therapy, either interrupted or continuous. Subset described: naive CD4+ CD45RA+ CD45RO- T cells. Every receptor here comes from a pool of human donors with HIV.

This clonotype was detected ten times or more. This chain links TRBV27 with TRBJ2-6; 7 positions match TRBD1. The CDR3 runs 18 residues. Germline V gene lookup returns CDR1 MNHEY and CDR2 SMNVEV (reference sequence). V trimming: 6 bases; J trimming: 0 bases; junction bases outside the gene matches: 11. The CDR3 DNA reads TGTGCCAGCAGCTCTTATCTGGGACAGAGCTCTGGGGCCAACGTCCTGACTTTC. Its translation is CASSSYLGQSSGANVLTF. The complete variable domain, with remaining parts taken from reference TRBV27 and TRBJ2-6, reads EAQVTQNPRYLITVTGKKLTVTCSQNMNHEYMSWYRQDPGLGLRQIYYSMNVEVTDKGDVPEGYKVSRKEKRNFPLILESPSPNQTSLYFCASSSYLGQSSGANVLTFGAGSRLTVL.

This clonotype showed up just a few times. This chain joins TRBV20-1 and TRBJ2-7, with D maybe TRBD1 (6 bases). The CDR3 length is 14 residues. Germline CDR1 DFQATT, CDR2 SNEGSKA (reference sequence). V lost 6 bases and J lost 0, with 15 bases in between. The chain's CDR3 is CSAEGWDTSYEQYF. The DNA of the CDR3 is TGCAGTGCAGAGGGGTGGGACACCTCCTACGAGCAGTACTTC.